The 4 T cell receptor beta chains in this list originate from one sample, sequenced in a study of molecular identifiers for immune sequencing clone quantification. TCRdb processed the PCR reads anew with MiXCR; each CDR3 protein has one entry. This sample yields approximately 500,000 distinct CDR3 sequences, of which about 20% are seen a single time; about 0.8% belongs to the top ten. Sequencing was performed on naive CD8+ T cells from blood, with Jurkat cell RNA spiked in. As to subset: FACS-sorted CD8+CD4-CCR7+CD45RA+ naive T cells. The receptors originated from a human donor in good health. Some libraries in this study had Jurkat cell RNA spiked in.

CDR3 amino acids: CASSQDYVSGSFSGNTIYF. The CDR3 coding sequence is TGCGCCAGCAGCCAAGATTATGTTTCAGGGAGCTTCTCTGGAAACACCATATATTTT. This chain links TRBV4-3 with TRBJ1-3; weak D call: TRBD1 (5 bases). Trimming stripped 0 bases from V and 0 bases from J, with 18 bases between. The CDR3 covers 19 residues. The V gene's germline CDR1 is LGHNA and CDR2 YSLEER.

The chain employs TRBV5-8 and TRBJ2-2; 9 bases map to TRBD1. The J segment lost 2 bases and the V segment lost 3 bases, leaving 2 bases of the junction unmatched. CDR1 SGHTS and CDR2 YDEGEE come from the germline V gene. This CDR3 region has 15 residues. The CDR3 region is CASSWTGDNTGELFF. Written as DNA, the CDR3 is TGTGCCAGCAGCTGGACAGGGGACAACACCGGGGAGCTGTTTTTT.

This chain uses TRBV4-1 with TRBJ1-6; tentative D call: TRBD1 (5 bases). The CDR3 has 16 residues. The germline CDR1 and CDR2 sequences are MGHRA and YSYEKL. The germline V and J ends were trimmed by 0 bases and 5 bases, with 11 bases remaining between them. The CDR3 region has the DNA TGCGCCAGCAGCCAAGAAGCGGGGCTTCATAATTCACCCCTCCACTTT. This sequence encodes CASSQEAGLHNSPLHF.

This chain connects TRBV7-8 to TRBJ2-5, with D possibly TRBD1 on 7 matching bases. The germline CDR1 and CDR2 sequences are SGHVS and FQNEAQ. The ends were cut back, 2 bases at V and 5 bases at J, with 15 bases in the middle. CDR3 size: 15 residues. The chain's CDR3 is CASSLSSGGQETQYF. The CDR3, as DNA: TGTGCCAGCAGCTTATCATCAGGGGGGCAGGAGACCCAGTACTTC.